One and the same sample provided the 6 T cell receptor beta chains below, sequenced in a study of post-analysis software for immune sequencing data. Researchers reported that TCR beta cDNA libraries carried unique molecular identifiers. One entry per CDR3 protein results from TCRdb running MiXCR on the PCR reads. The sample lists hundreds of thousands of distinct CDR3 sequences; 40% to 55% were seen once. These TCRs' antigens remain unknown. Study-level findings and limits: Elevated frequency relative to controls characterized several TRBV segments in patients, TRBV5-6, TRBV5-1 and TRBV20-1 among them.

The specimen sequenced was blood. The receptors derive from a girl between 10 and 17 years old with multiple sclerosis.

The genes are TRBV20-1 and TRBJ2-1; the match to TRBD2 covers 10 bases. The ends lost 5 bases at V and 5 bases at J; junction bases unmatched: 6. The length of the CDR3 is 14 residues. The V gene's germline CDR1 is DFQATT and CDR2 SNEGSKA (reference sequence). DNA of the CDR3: TGCAGTGCTGGAGCGGGAGGGTACAACAATGAGCAGTTCTTC. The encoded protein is CSAGAGGYNNEQFF.

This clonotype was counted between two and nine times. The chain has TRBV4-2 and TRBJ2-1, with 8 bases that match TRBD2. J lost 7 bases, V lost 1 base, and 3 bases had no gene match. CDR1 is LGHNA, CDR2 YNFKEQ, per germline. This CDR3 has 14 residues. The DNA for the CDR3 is TGTGCCAGCAGCCAAGTGGCTAGCGGGAATGAGCAGTTCTTC. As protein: CASSQVASGNEQFF.

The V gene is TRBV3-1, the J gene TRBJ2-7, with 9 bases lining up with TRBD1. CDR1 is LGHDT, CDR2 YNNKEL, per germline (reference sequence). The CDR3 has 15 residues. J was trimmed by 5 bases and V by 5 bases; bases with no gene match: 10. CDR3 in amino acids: CASSGERTGDHEQYF. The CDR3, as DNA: TGTGCCAGCAGCGGGGAGCGGACAGGGGACCACGAGCAGTACTTC.

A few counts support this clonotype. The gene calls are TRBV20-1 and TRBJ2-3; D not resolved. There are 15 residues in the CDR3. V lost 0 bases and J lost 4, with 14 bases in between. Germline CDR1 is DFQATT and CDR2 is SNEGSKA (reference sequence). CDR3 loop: CSARDDGPVADTQYF. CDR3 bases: TGCAGTGCTAGAGATGATGGACCCGTCGCAGATACGCAGTATTTT.

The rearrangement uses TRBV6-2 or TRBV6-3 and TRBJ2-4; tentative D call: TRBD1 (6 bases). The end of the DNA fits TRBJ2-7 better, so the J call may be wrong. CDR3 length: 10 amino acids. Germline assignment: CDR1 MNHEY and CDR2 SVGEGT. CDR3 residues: CASGQFEQYF. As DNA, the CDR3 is TGTGCCAGTGGACAGTTCGAGCAGTACTTC.

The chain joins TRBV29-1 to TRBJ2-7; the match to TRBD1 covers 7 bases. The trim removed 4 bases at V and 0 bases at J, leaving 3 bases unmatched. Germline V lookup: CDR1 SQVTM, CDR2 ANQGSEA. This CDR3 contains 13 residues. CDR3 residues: CSVGTGSSYEQYF. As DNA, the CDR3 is TGCAGCGTTGGGACAGGCAGCTCCTACGAGCAGTACTTC.